Detailed here is one T cell receptor (beta chain). Only in-frame clones appear in the TCRdb table, and some are missing; sequencing was by immunoSEQ multiplex PCR. Seen here are about 300,000 clones, roughly 85% observed once, and the top ten hold about 2.3%. The sample originates from a study of blood T cell repertoires in COVID-19. The overall study: The origin of the acute and convalescent COVID-19 samples was the United States, Italy and Spain. PBMCs, B-cell-depleted T cells, or T cells were the source of the cDNA or gDNA that made up the material.

The ends were cut back, 2 bases at V and 5 bases at J, with 10 bases in the middle. Germline assignment: CDR1 LNHDA and CDR2 SQIVND (reference sequence). The CDR3 runs 13 residues. The receptor comes from a woman aged 50 to 65 who had recovered from COVID-19. The sequenced material came from PBMCs or T cells enriched from blood (not recorded which). The chain couples TRBV19 to TRBJ2-7, with a weak D call TRBD1 (6 bases). The CDR3 here is CASSITQGNEQYF. CDR3 nucleotides: TGTGCCAGTAGTATAACCCAGGGGAACGAGCAGTACTTC.